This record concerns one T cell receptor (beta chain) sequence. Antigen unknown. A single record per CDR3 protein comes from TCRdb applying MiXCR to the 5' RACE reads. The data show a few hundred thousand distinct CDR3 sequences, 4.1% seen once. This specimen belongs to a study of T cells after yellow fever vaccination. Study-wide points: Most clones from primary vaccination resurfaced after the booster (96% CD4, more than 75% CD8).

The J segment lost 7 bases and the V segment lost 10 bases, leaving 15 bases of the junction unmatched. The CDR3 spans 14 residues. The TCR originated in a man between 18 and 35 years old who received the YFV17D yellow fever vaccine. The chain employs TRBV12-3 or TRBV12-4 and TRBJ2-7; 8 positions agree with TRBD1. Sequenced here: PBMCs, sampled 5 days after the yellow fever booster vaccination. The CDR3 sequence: CATTWTGTVGEQYF. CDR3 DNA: TGTGCCACCACTTGGACAGGGACTGTTGGGGAGCAGTACTTC.